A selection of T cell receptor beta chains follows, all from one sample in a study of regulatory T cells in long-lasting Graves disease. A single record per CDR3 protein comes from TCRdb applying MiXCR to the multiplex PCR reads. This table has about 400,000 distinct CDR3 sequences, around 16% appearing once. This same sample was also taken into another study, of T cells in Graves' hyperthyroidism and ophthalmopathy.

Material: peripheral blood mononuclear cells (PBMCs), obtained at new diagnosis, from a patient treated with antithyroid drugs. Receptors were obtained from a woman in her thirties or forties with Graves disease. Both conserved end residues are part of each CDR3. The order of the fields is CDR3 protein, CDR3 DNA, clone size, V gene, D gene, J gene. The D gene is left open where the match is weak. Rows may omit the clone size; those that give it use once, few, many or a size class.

CASSVAGQGSTGELFF TGTGCCAGCAGCGTAGCGGGACAGGGAAGCACCGGGGAGCTGTTTTTT few TRBV9 TRBD1 TRBJ2-2
CASSESRVKGAEQFF TGCGCCAGCAGTGAGTCAAGGGTCAAGGGGGCTGAGCAGTTCTTC few TRBV10-1 TRBD1 TRBJ2-1
CASRAGQGHMNTEAFF TGTGCCAGCAGGGCGGGACAGGGGCACATGAACACTGAAGCTTTCTTT - TRBV6-2/TRBV6-3 TRBD1 TRBJ1-1
CASSLAGTGPSNTEAFF TGCGCCAGCAGCTTGGCCGGGACAGGCCCTTCGAACACTGAAGCTTTCTTT many TRBV5-1 TRBD1 TRBJ1-1
CASSWVTGGTEAFF TGTGCCAGCAGCTGGGTGACAGGGGGCACTGAAGCTTTCTTT many TRBV5-5 TRBD1 TRBJ1-1
CSASEYNEQFF TGCAGTGCTAGCGAATACAATGAGCAGTTCTTC few TRBV20-1 - TRBJ2-1
CASSYGASETQYF TGTGCCAGCTCATACGGTGCATCGGAGACCCAGTACTTC many TRBV18 - TRBJ2-5
CASSLGRGGSEQFF TGTGCCAGCAGTTTGGGCAGGGGCGGGAGTGAGCAGTTCTTC many TRBV27 - TRBJ2-1
CASRTPGLYEQYF TGTGCCAGCAGAACTCCCGGGCTCTACGAGCAGTACTTC many TRBV28 - TRBJ2-7
CASSLLPGTGVYNEQFF TGCGCCAGCAGCTTGCTTCCCGGGACAGGGGTTTACAATGAGCAGTTCTTC many TRBV5-1 TRBD1 TRBJ2-1
CASGRMATEAFF TGTGCCAGCGGTAGGATGGCCACTGAAGCTTTCTTT many TRBV6-1 - TRBJ1-1
CASSRTGTADEQYF TGTGCCAGCAGCCGGACAGGGACTGCCGACGAGCAGTACTTC - TRBV7-2 TRBD1 TRBJ2-7
CASSLKSIRVIDPIHFNQPQHF TGTGCCAGCAGCTTAAAATCTATCCGGGTCATCGACCCCATCCATTTCAATCAGCCCCAGCATTTT - TRBV7-3 - TRBJ1-5
CASSLIGSGGETQYF TGTGCCAGCAGCTTAATTGGGTCGGGTGGAGAGACCCAGTACTTC few TRBV7-3 - TRBJ2-5
CAINSGADTQYF TGTGCCATCAATTCAGGGGCAGATACGCAGTATTTT many TRBV10-3 - TRBJ2-3
CASSLLASGANTGELFF TGTGCCAGCAGCTTATTGGCTAGCGGAGCGAACACCGGGGAGCTGTTTTTT many TRBV7-3 TRBD2 TRBJ2-2
CASSLVGSNEQFF TGTGCCAGCAGCTTAGTTGGTTCTAATGAGCAGTTCTTC - TRBV11-3 - TRBJ2-1
CSALQWGNSHTQYF TGCAGCGCATTACAATGGGGGAATTCGCATACGCAGTATTTT many TRBV29-1 - TRBJ2-3
CASSQDWSLAGVEETQYF TGTGCCAGCAGCCAAGATTGGAGCCTAGCGGGAGTAGAGGAGACCCAGTACTTC many TRBV3-1 TRBD2 TRBJ2-5
CASSWGHRQQGETQYF TGTGCCAGCAGCTGGGGTCACAGGCAACAGGGGGAGACCCAGTACTTC many TRBV5-5 TRBD1 TRBJ2-5
CASSLSGGYSTDTQYF TGTGCCAGCAGCTTAAGTGGGGGGTATTCTACAGATACGCAGTATTTT many TRBV7-9 - TRBJ2-3
CASSPRGLGNQPQHF TGTGCCAGCAGTCCAAGGGGTTTAGGCAATCAGCCCCAGCATTTT many TRBV12-3/TRBV12-4 - TRBJ1-5
CASSFRQFNQPQHF TGTGCCAGCAGTTTTCGACAGTTCAATCAGCCCCAGCATTTT - TRBV6-5 - TRBJ1-5
CASSAYSYEQYF TGTGCCAGCAGCGCCTACAGCTACGAGCAGTACTTC many TRBV11-1 - TRBJ2-7
CASSVIGENEQFF TGTGCCAGCAGCGTAATCGGGGAAAATGAGCAGTTCTTC many TRBV6-1 - TRBJ2-1
CASSSTRGGGQLDTQYF TGTGCCAGCAGTTCCACCCGGGGGGGAGGGCAATTGGATACGCAGTATTTT many TRBV12-3/TRBV12-4 TRBD2 TRBJ2-3
CASRPRTRIYYEQYF TGTGCCAGCAGACCAAGGACAAGAATCTACTACGAGCAGTACTTC few TRBV27 - TRBJ2-7